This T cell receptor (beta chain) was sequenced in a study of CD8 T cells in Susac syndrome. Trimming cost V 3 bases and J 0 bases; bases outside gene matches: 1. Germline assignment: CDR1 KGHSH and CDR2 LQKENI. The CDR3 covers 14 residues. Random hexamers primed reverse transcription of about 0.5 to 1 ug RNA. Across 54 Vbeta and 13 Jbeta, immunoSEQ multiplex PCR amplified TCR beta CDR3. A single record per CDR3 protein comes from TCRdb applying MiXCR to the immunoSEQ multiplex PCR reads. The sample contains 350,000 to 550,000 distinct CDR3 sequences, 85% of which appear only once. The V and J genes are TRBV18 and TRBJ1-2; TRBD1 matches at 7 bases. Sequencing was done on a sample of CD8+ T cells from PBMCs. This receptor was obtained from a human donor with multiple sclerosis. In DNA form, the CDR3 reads TGTGCCAGCTCACCCGGACAGGCTAACTATGGCTACACCTTC. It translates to CASSPGQANYGYTF.